This T cell receptor (beta chain) came from a study of long-term antiretroviral therapy in people with HIV. Researchers ran immunoSEQ v3.0 at survey level. Repertoires were generated with immunoSEQ multiplex PCR, while TCRdb's copy carries only in-frame clones and drops some. This sample carries some 21,000 clones, around 77% of them seen once, and the ten largest clones take 12%. With 0 bases clipped from V and 2 bases from J, the junction kept 2 bases outside the gene matches. The CDR3 runs 15 residues. Germline-derived CDR1 and CDR2 are MGHRA and YSYEKL. This sequence joins TRBV4-1 and TRBJ2-7; the match to TRBD2 covers 9 bases. The sequenced sample was unsorted PBMCs, obtained 1.7 to 1.8 years before starting antiretroviral therapy. This TCR came from a woman between 40 and 55 years old with HIV. The CDR3: CASSQELAGTYEQYF. Here the CDR3 DNA reads TGCGCCAGCAGCCAAGAGCTAGCGGGAACCTACGAGCAGTACTTC.